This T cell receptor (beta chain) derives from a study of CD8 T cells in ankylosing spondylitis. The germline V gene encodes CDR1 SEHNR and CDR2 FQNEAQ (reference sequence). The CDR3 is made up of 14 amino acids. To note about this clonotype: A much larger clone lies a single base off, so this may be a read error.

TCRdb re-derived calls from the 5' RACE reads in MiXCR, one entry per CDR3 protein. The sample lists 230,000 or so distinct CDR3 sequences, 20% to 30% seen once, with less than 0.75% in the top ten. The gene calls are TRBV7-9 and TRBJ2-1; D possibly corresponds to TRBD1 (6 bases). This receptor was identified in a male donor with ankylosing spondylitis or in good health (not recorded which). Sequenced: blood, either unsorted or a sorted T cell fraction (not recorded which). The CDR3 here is CASSLGYRDNEQIF. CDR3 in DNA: TGTGCCAGCAGCTTAGGTTACCGGGACAATGAGCAGATCTTC.